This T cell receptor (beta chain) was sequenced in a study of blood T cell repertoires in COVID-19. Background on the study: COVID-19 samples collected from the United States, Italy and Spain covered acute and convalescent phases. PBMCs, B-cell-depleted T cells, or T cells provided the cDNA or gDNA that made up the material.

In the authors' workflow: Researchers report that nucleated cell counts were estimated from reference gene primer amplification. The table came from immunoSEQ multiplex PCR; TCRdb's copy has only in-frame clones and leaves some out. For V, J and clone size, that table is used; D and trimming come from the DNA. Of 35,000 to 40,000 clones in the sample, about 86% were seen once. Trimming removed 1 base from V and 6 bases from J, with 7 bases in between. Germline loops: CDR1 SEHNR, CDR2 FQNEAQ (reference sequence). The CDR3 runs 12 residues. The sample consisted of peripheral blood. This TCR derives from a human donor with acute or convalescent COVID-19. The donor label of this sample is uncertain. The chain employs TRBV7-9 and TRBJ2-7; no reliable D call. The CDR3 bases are TGTGCCAGCAGCTTAGGGCCACCCGAGCAGTACTTC. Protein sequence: CASSLGPPEQYF.